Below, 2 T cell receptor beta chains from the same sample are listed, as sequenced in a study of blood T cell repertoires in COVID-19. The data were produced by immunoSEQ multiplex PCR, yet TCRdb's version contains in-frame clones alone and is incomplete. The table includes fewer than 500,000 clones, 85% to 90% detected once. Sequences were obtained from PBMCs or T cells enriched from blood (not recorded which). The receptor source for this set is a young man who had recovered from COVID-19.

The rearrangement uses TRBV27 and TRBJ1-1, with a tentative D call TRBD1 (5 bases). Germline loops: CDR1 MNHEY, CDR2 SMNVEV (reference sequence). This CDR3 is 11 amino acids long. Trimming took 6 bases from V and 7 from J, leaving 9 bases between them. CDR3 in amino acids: CASRRGIEAFF. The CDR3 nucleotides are TGTGCCAGCAGGCGGGGGATTGAAGCTTTCTTT.

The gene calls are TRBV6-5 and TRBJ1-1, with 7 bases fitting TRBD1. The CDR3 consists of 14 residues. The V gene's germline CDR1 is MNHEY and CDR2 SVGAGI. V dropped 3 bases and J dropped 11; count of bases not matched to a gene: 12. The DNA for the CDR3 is TGTGCCAGCAGTTATCGACAGGGTGGAGTGAAGGCTTTCTTT. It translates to CASSYRQGGVKAFF.